The clone carrying this TCR beta chain has only one observation. Its antigen is currently unknown. The entry originates in a study of glioma-infiltrating T cells after dendritic cell vaccination. Overall study findings and caveats: Higher pretreatment TIL content predicted longer progression-free time and survival.

Documented time point: after dendritic cell vaccination, including at tumor progression/relapse. Selection required adequate fresh-frozen tumor tissue plus more than two years' survival data. Libraries were prepared by immunoSEQ multiplex PCR; TCRdb keeps only in-frame clonotypes and omits some of them. The data contain roughly 100,000 clones, nearly 90% of them singletons. Germline V CDR1 and CDR2: SGHDT, YYEEEE. The CDR3 is 17 residues long. V dropped 4 bases and J dropped 1; count of bases not matched to a gene: 10. This receptor was identified in a human donor with glioblastoma. Sequencing used blood, obtained after dendritic cell vaccination. The chain recombines TRBV5-6 with TRBJ1-5, with 8 positions matching TRBD1. The CDR3 coding sequence is TGTGCCAGCAGCGCGAGGACAGGGAGGTCGAGCAATCAGCCCCAGCATTTT. It is translated as CASSARTGRSSNQPQHF.